This TCR beta chain appears in the sequencing data of a study of OX40 agonist ivuxolimab in advanced cancers. Study background: The study gave patients intravenous ivuxolimab at 0.01 to 10 mg/kg every 2 weeks. Three patients, one with hepatocellular carcinoma and two with cutaneous melanoma, responded partially. Hepatocellular carcinoma, melanoma, renal cell or head and neck cancer affected the dose-escalation patients.

The data were produced by immunoSEQ multiplex PCR, yet TCRdb's version contains in-frame clones alone and is incomplete. Among about 25,000 clones listed, 86% were seen once. Germline CDR1 is SGHDT and CDR2 is YYEEEE. The V end was cut by 0 bases, the J end by 3 bases, with 7 bases between. This CDR3 contains 14 residues. Any history of autoimmune disease or systemic immunosuppression disqualified patients. The receptor was derived from an adult with an advanced solid tumor such as melanoma, head and neck, liver or kidney cancer. The chain carries TRBV5-6 and TRBJ1-5; D uncertain. Here the sequenced sample was CD4+ or CD8+ T cells sorted from blood, taken in a trial of the OX40 agonist ivuxolimab. The CDR3: CASSLGSYNQPQHF. CDR3 DNA: TGTGCCAGCAGCTTGGGCAGCTACAATCAGCCCCAGCATTTT.